The entry below describes one T cell receptor (beta chain). The sample originates from a study of T-cell reconstitution after alpha-beta-depleted transplantation in children. Germline-derived CDR1 and CDR2 are MGHRA and YSYEKL. The CDR3 runs to 17 residues. Germline trimming cut 1 base from V and 9 bases from J; bases unmatched to any gene: 11. Preparing the TCRbeta library involved the use of unique molecular identifiers. TCRdb re-called the PCR reads with MiXCR, one entry per CDR3 protein. This sample carries about 540,000 distinct CDR3 sequences, 15% to 20% of them seen once, and the ten largest clones take 3% to 3.5%.

The clonotype originates from a human donor who donated a stem cell graft to a child with acute lymphoblastic leukemia. The source was PBMCs from the stem cell graft donor, collected from the stem cell graft. The chain joins TRBV4-1 to TRBJ2-1; 11 bases line up with TRBD2. The CDR3 loop is CASSQGSGSGRATEQFF. The CDR3 nucleotides are TGCGCCAGCAGCCAAGGTTCCGGTAGCGGGAGGGCCACTGAGCAGTTCTTC.